This TCR beta chain is drawn from a study of cytomegalovirus exposure and HLA in healthy donors. The overall study: Around 200 million T cells yielded approximately 100 million unique TCR beta sequences, as an earlier analysis found. Study-wide results and caveats: Later on, an analysis found that several of the most significant clusters appeared to be linked to common viral pathogens, which included parvovirus B19. The study assumed roughly uniform donor sequencing depth for presence/absence analyses. Reports credit the classifier with highly specific, highly sensitive diagnosis of cytomegalovirus status.

As to this clone: Its antigen remains unknown.

A multiplex PCR was run with 60 Vbeta primers and 13 Jbeta primers. Repertoires were generated with immunoSEQ multiplex PCR, while TCRdb's copy carries only in-frame clones and drops some. The data show around 150,000 clones, approximately 79% seen once. The sequencing input was PBMCs. The TCR sequence derives from a man aged 55 to 70 in good health and CMV-seronegative.

CDR3 sequence (DNA): TGTGCCACCAGCACACGAAGGACTGGCGCTGAAGCTTTCTTT. Encoded protein: CATSTRRTGAEAFF. V gene TRBV15 combines with J gene TRBJ1-1; D not certain. The germline V gene encodes CDR1 LNHNV and CDR2 YYDKDF (reference sequence). This CDR3 is 14 amino acids long. Trimming removed 4 bases from V and 6 bases from J, with 15 bases in between.